Presented here are 19 T cell receptor beta chains from one specimen sequenced in a study of T-cell reconstitution after alpha-beta-depleted transplantation in children. TCRbeta library construction was performed incorporating unique molecular identifiers. TCRdb reprocessed the PCR reads via MiXCR and lists one record per CDR3 protein. The sample holds hundreds of thousands of distinct CDR3 sequences, 10% to 15% seen once. The sample was PBMCs, mostly from graft donor cells, taken 360 days after TCRalphabeta/CD19-depleted stem cell transplant. Source of these receptors: a male patient younger than 18 who had a stem cell transplant for acute myeloid leukemia, so the T cells may come from the graft donor.

This rearrangement joins TRBV28 to TRBJ2-3; no firm D call. This CDR3 is 16 amino acids long. CDR1 and CDR2 from the germline V gene are MDHEN and SYDVKM. Trimming took 1 base from V and 0 from J, leaving 11 bases between them. The CDR3 DNA sequence: TGTGCCAGCAGTTTATTACAAGGGTGGAGCACAGATACGCAGTATTTT. Amino acid sequence: CASSLLQGWSTDTQYF.

The chain recombines TRBV18 with TRBJ1-4; D remains unclear. Deletions cut 1 base from V and 3 bases from J, with 12 bases between. The CDR3 spans 16 residues. Per the germline V gene, CDR1 is KGHSH and CDR2 is LQKENI. The CDR3 loop is CASSPRNGMPNEKLFF. The DNA of the CDR3 is TGTGCCAGCTCACCACGGAACGGAATGCCTAATGAAAAACTGTTTTTT.

This clonotype was recorded at least ten times. The chain has TRBV6-5 and TRBJ2-7; D unclear. Germline V CDR1 and CDR2: MNHEY, SVGAGI. V lost 2 bases to trimming and J lost 1 base, with 9 bases between them. CDR3 length: 14 residues. Here the CDR3 reads CASSYGSKSYEQYF. CDR3 sequence (DNA): TGTGCCAGCAGTTACGGCTCCAAGTCCTACGAGCAGTACTTC.

This clonotype came up a few times. This chain connects TRBV27 to TRBJ2-7, with D perhaps matching TRBD1 or TRBD2 (5 bases each). In germline, CDR1 is MNHEY, CDR2 SMNVEV (reference sequence). This CDR3 contains 16 residues. Trimming cost V 5 bases and J 2 bases, with 19 bases left between them. The CDR3: CASSRPPGQGAYEQYF. The CDR3 bases are TGTGCCAGCAGTCGACCCCCCGGGCAGGGAGCCTACGAGCAGTACTTC.

V gene TRBV2 combines with J gene TRBJ2-3; tentatively, D is TRBD2 (5 bases). The germline V and J ends were trimmed by 11 bases and 0 bases, with 18 bases remaining between them. CDR1 and CDR2 (germline): SNHLY, FYNNEI. The CDR3 spans 15 residues. The CDR3 here is CASASMGVSTDTQYF. The CDR3 DNA reads as TGTGCCTCGGCCAGTATGGGAGTCAGCACAGATACGCAGTATTTT. Full variable domain (outside the CDR3, taken from reference TRBV2 and TRBJ2-3): EPEVTQTPSHQVTQMGQEVILRCVPISNHLYFYWYRQILGQKVEFLVSFYNNEISEKSEIFDDQFSVERPDGSNFTLKIRSTKLEDSAMYFCASASMGVSTDTQYFGPGTRLTVL.

V and J are TRBV6-2 or TRBV6-3 and TRBJ2-7, with D possibly TRBD1 on 6 matching bases. V was cut by 1 base and J by 7 bases, with 17 bases left in between. Germline V lookup: CDR1 MNHEY, CDR2 SVGEGT. The CDR3 is 15 amino acids. CDR3 DNA: TGTGCCAGCAGTTACTACCCTCCACAGGGATGGGAGCAGTACTTC. Its translation is CASSYYPPQGWEQYF.

The V gene is TRBV5-6, the J gene TRBJ2-7, with TRBD1 matching over 7 bases. Germline V gene data show CDR1 as SGHDT and CDR2 as YYEEEE. The ends lost 3 bases at V and 5 bases at J; junction bases unmatched: 11. There are 15 residues in the CDR3. For the CDR3, the DNA is TGTGCCAGCAGCTCCCCCAGGAGAGGGGGCCACGAGCAGTACTTC. Protein: CASSSPRRGGHEQYF.

This clonotype has just a few counts. V and J are TRBV9 and TRBJ2-7; D is unresolved. Trimming removed 4 bases from V and 3 bases from J, with 14 bases in between. The CDR3 contains 14 residues. Per the germline V gene, CDR1 is SGDLS and CDR2 is YYNGEE. In DNA form, the CDR3 reads TGTGCCAGCAGCCCCAGCCCCCCTTTCTACGAGCAGTACTTC. Translating gives CASSPSPPFYEQYF.

This clonotype was picked up a small number of times. This chain connects TRBV20-1 to TRBJ2-7; 8 positions match TRBD2. V lost 5 bases and J lost 2; bases outside the gene matches: 8. This CDR3 spans 14 amino acids. Per the germline V gene, CDR1 is DFQATT and CDR2 is SNEGSKA (reference sequence). The CDR3 spells CSACSGIVPYEQYF. The DNA for the CDR3 is TGCAGTGCTTGTAGCGGGATAGTTCCCTACGAGCAGTACTTC.

This clonotype was recorded a few times. The chain joins TRBV4-3 to TRBJ2-1; TRBD2 matches 8 bases. V trimming: 0 bases; J trimming: 3 bases; junction bases outside the gene matches: 10. The CDR3 spans 18 residues. Germline V gene lookup returns CDR1 LGHNA and CDR2 YSLEER. The DNA for the CDR3 is TGCGCCAGCAGCCAAGATCCCCTCGCGGGAGGTTTCTACAATGAGCAGTTCTTC. Translation: CASSQDPLAGGFYNEQFF.

The CDR3 bases are TGTGCCAGTAGCAATCGGACTGACAGGGGAAGGGGTGAGCAGTTCTTC. Amino acids: CASSNRTDRGRGEQFF. The chain has TRBV19 and TRBJ2-1; TRBD1 matches at 8 bases. V lost 6 bases, J lost 9 bases, and 16 bases stayed unmatched. The germline gives CDR1 LNHDA, CDR2 SQIVND (reference sequence). The CDR3 consists of 16 residues.

The genes are TRBV5-1 and TRBJ1-5; 10 bases are a match to TRBD1. The junction had 4 bases not matched to a gene; V was cut back by 2 bases and J by 5 bases. Germline CDR1 is SGHRS and CDR2 is YFSETQ. The CDR3 consists of 15 residues. This chain's CDR3 is CASSLTGTGDQPQHF. The CDR3 region has the DNA TGCGCCAGCAGCTTAACCGGGACAGGGGATCAGCCCCAGCATTTT.

The chain recombines TRBV20-1 with TRBJ1-1; TRBD1 is a possible D gene (6 bases). Germline V gene data show CDR1 as DFQATT and CDR2 as SNEGSKA (reference sequence). There are 16 residues in the CDR3. Between the trimmed V and J ends, which lost 4 bases and 3 bases, there was a span of 21 bases. The CDR3 nucleotides are TGCAGTGCTACCAACAGGGATCCACAATCCGACACTGAAGCTTTCTTT. It yields the protein CSATNRDPQSDTEAFF.

The chain recombines TRBV7-3 with TRBJ2-3; TRBD2 aligns across 12 bases. CDR1 SGHTA and CDR2 FQGTGA come from the germline V gene. V shed 5 bases and J 0 bases; nucleotides not matched to a gene: 12. This CDR3 has 19 amino acids. The CDR3 region has the DNA TGTGCCAGCAGCCCCGGACTAGCGGGACCCCAATATAGCACAGATACGCAGTATTTT. Its protein is CASSPGLAGPQYSTDTQYF.

The chain links TRBV18 to TRBJ1-1; D gene ambiguous. The ends were cut back, 9 bases at V and 3 bases at J, with 14 bases in the middle. Per germline, CDR1 KGHSH and CDR2 LQKENI. The CDR3 covers 13 residues. The CDR3 region is CASLEFIYTEAFF. CDR3 DNA sequence: TGTGCCAGTCTGGAATTTATTTACACTGAAGCTTTCTTT.

There are a few counts of this clonotype. This chain connects TRBV7-2 to TRBJ1-5, with D unclear. Germline V gives CDR1 SGHTA, CDR2 FQGNSA. V was shortened by 6 bases and J by 1 base, with 19 bases between the two germline ends. The CDR3 is 17 residues long. The CDR3 is CASSKGWGVSSNQPQHF. DNA of the CDR3: TGTGCCAGCAGTAAAGGATGGGGTGTATCAAGCAATCAGCCCCAGCATTTT.

This clonotype came up a few times. The chain joins TRBV20-1 to TRBJ2-2; TRBD2 agrees at 7 bases. CDR1 DFQATT and CDR2 SNEGSKA come from the germline V gene (reference sequence). Unmatched junction bases numbered 8, after V lost 0 bases and J lost 1 base. This CDR3 has 17 amino acids. The CDR3 DNA is TGCAGTGCTAGAGATCTGGGGGGGGGTAAGAACACCGGGGAGCTGTTTTTT. Translating it yields CSARDLGGGKNTGELFF.

This clonotype was picked up many times. This chain uses TRBV5-1 with TRBJ2-7, with 9 positions matching TRBD2. The CDR3 contains 14 residues. CDR1 is SGHRS and CDR2 is YFSETQ in the germline V gene. Trimming cost V 3 bases and J 5 bases; bases outside gene matches: 6. The CDR3 nucleotides are TGCGCCAGCAGCTCGGGACTAGCTACCGACGAGCAGTACTTC. Its translation is CASSSGLATDEQYF.

This clonotype came up many times. V gene TRBV15 combines with J gene TRBJ2-7, with a possible D match to TRBD2 (5 bases). Germline-derived CDR1 and CDR2 are LNHNV and YYDKDF (reference sequence). The length of the CDR3 is 13 residues. Trimming removed 4 bases from V and 0 bases from J, with 7 bases in between. The CDR3 nucleotides are TGTGCCACCAGCAAGACTAACTCCTACGAGCAGTACTTC. Amino acid sequence: CATSKTNSYEQYF.